The entry below describes one T cell receptor (beta chain). What it binds is unknown. The sample comes from a study of OX40 agonist ivuxolimab in advanced cancers. In the study overall: Two patients with cutaneous melanoma and one with hepatocellular carcinoma, three in total, showed partial responses. Broader study findings: There was clonal expansion of CD4+ and CD8+ blood T cells by week 6 at 0.1 to 3.0 mg/kg.

The protocol was immunoSEQ multiplex PCR, while the TCRdb copy is restricted to in-frame clones and leaves out a portion. The data show some 43,000 clones, roughly 94% seen once. Autoimmune disease history or systemic immunosuppression meant exclusion. Blood draws occurred at baseline, cycle 4 day 1, and cycle 7 day 1. The V gene's germline CDR1 is DFQATT and CDR2 SNEGSKA (reference sequence). Trimming pared 3 bases from V and 0 bases from J, leaving 3 bases between. CDR3 length equals 11 residues. This rearrangement joins TRBV20-1 to TRBJ2-7; D is unresolved. The TCR sequence derives from an adult with an advanced solid tumor such as melanoma, head and neck, liver or kidney cancer. The specimen comprised CD4+ or CD8+ T cells sorted from blood, sampled in a trial of the OX40 agonist ivuxolimab. CDR3 sequence (DNA): TGCAGTGCTAGGGACTCCTACGAGCAGTACTTC. Amino acids: CSARDSYEQYF.